This TCR beta chain was found in a study of CD8+CD57+ T cells in acquired aplastic anemia. The overall study: An average of roughly 3 ug of DNA was obtained from sorted CD4+ and CD8+ cells. CD4+ cell libraries from healthy donors averaged about 11 million reads. General study findings and limits: Patients had about 31 CD8+ CDR3 sequences in common with controls (the shared set). Significance was not reached for CD8+ Simpson's diversity between patients and controls.

V was trimmed by 4 bases and J by 11 bases, leaving 24 bases between them. CDR3 length: 15 amino acids. Germline values: CDR1 SEHNR, CDR2 FQNEAQ (reference sequence). As for this clonotype: The target antigen is unknown.

For CDR3 and TCR beta VDJ profiling, genomic DNA was the template used. Each CDR3 protein is one row after TCRdb ran MiXCR on the reads. The data contain about 420,000 distinct CDR3 sequences, 55% to 75% of them singletons. The source of this sequence is a human donor in good health, serving as a control. The V and J genes are TRBV7-9 and TRBJ2-7; weak D call: TRBD1 (7 bases). The sample was sorted CD4+, CD8+, or CD8+CD57+ T cells (not recorded which) from PBMCs. The CDR3 DNA is TGTGCCAGCAGCTCCAACGGAGGGGACAGCTACAATGAGTACTTC. It translates to CASSSNGGDSYNEYF.